This T cell receptor beta chain was documented in a study of blood T cells in healthy people across ages. Study overall: Capture by template switching was about one barcoded beta molecule per two T cells.

The people who gave samples were healthy Caucasians from Russia, aged about 6 to 100. General study points: Naive T cell percentage strongly correlated with TCR beta diversity.

The germline V gene encodes CDR1 LGHNA and CDR2 YNFKEQ. The CDR3 covers 18 residues. Concerning this clonotype itself: Antigen unknown. The junction and the germline gene differ at one end; a read error may be behind it.

Using a J-beta primer mix together with a sample-barcoded 5' primer, a second PCR was run for about 7 to 12 cycles. TCRdb re-derived calls from the 5' RACE reads in MiXCR, one entry per CDR3 protein. The sample contains some 1.5 million distinct CDR3 sequences, approximately 30% of which appear only once. V is TRBV4-2 and J is TRBJ2-1; 13 bases are a match to TRBD2. Sequenced input: blood. This TCR was recovered from a young woman in good health. CDR3 in amino acids: CASSQTSGGARQYNGQFF. CDR3 in DNA: TGTGCCAGCAGCCAAACTAGCGGGGGGGCGCGACAATACAATGGGCAGTTCTTC.